This T cell receptor beta chain stems from a study of radiotherapy plus CTLA-4 blockade in lung cancer. Assay used: immunoSEQ multiplex PCR; TCRdb lists only in-frame clones, some missing. This sample has around 20,000 clones, with roughly 82% found just once. Between the trimmed V and J ends, which lost 0 bases and 0 bases, there was a span of 11 bases. The CDR3 has 16 residues. Germline CDR1 SGHRS, CDR2 YFSETQ. This receptor was obtained from a human donor with non-small cell lung cancer whose response to radiotherapy plus ipilimumab could not be evaluated. The chain carries TRBV5-1 and TRBJ2-3; D unclear. Here the sequenced sample was peripheral blood, taken from a patient treated with radiotherapy plus ipilimumab. This CDR3 is CASSLGSRPSTDTQYF. CDR3 coding DNA: TGCGCCAGCAGCTTGGGGAGCAGACCTAGCACAGATACGCAGTATTTT. Drawing the rest from reference TRBV5-1 and TRBJ2-3, the complete variable domain is KAGVTQTPRYLIKTRGQQVTLSCSPISGHRSVSWYQQTPGQGLQFLFEYFSETQRNKGNFPGRFSGRQFSNSRSEMNVSTLELGDSALYLCASSLGSRPSTDTQYFGPGTRLTVL.